The count of the clone carrying this T cell receptor (beta chain) is one. PCR used 60 Vbeta primers and 13 Jbeta primers. Profiling relied on immunoSEQ multiplex PCR, and the TCRdb table lists in-frame clones only, not all of them. Among 150,000 to 200,000 clones, approximately 78% were seen once, and the ten largest hold 3% to 3.5%. This sample is part of a study of cytomegalovirus exposure and HLA in healthy donors. Sequencing was done on a sample of PBMCs. This sequence was found in a woman between 40 and 55 years old in good health and CMV-seronegative.

The chain's CDR3 is CSASPGSEQFF. CDR3 bases: TGCAGTGCTAGCCCAGGCAGTGAGCAGTTCTTC. V usage is TRBV20-1 and J usage is TRBJ2-1, with D hard to call. The CDR3 length is 11 residues. V was clipped by 3 bases and J by 9 bases, with 9 bases between them. Germline V gives CDR1 DFQATT, CDR2 SNEGSKA (reference sequence).